This TCR beta chain appears in the sequencing data of a study of blood T cells in healthy people across ages. Germline CDR1 and CDR2: MNHEY and SVGAGI. Trimming removed 0 bases at V and 6 bases at J, with 11 bases between. The CDR3 spans 14 residues. The second PCR ran roughly 7 to 12 cycles with a sample-barcoded 5' primer and J-beta primers. Using its own MiXCR run on the 5' RACE reads, TCRdb lists one record per CDR3 protein. The sample includes about 760,000 distinct CDR3 sequences, just over 55% of them seen just once. The chain joins TRBV6-5 to TRBJ1-2, with D possibly TRBD1 on 5 matching bases. This TCR came from a man between 35 and 55 years old in good health. Source material: blood. The CDR3 region is CASSYSRGLNGYTF. CDR3 in DNA: TGTGCCAGCAGTTACTCGCGGGGCTTGAATGGCTACACCTTC.